This T cell receptor (beta chain) was recovered during a study of cytomegalovirus exposure and HLA in healthy donors (dated by TCRdb to 2016 to 2017). Describing the broader study: An earlier analysis of approximately 600 of the donors reported about 250 Gb of sequence data and 117 million unique TCR beta sequences from about 179 million T cells. About 330 gigabases of sequencing data and tens of millions of unique TCR sequences made up an early release that covered approximately 650 HLA-typed donors. Of the 300 to 500 genotyped donors, roughly 76% were placed in the genetic ancestry cluster associated with self-reported Caucasian donors. The study aimed to test whether signatures of past pathogen exposure could be identified by cataloging public T cell receptors. Using immunosequencing, the study profiled T cell repertoires from around 670 subjects and related those repertoires to cytomegalovirus serostatus. In addition to the first cohort of hundreds of subjects, a separate validation cohort of approximately 130 different subjects was used. To predict cytomegalovirus infection status, the study combined high-throughput TCR immunosequencing, statistical association of individual TCRs with disease status, and machine learning. A later analysis re-analyzed previously published TCR beta repertoires from 650 to 800 donors and added high-resolution HLA genotyping to study TCR occurrence patterns. In the later analysis, no new phenotypic data were used to find candidate immune exposures; instead, reliance was placed on TCR beta sequences and their occurrence across donors. An earlier analysis of about 600 of the donors used high-throughput TCR beta sequencing to judge whether each TCR beta V gene segment behaved as functional or pseudogenic. Alongside the repertoire data, information on donor age, sex, ethnicity and CMV serostatus was compiled. Genome-wide SNP genotypes for about three fifths of the roughly 700 donors were used in a later genetic analysis, which treated that subset as a discovery cohort. All discovery cohort repertoires had been generated on a single sequencing platform. HLA typing included class I and class II loci at four-digit resolution. The number of typed donors differed by locus: about 620-640 for A, B, C, DRB1 and DQB1; approximately 520 for DQA1; around 610 for DPA1; and about 470 for DPB1. Several DR-DQ haplotypes were handled as single units for association and clustering because linkage in the cohort was strong. Among a few hundred genotyped donors of the cohort, an average of around 240,000 unique TCR beta nucleotide sequences were sequenced per donor, around a sixth of them non-productive.

Including the terminal cysteine and phenylalanine, the CDR3 comprises 14 residues. Only the CDR3 DNA stays, 42 bases, in frame from base 1. Ends trimmed: V by 4 bases, J by 3 bases; bases unmatched to a gene: 4. Taken from the germline V gene, the CDR1 and CDR2 loops are MGHRA and YSYEKL. In total, approximately 610 healthy bone marrow donors made up the cohort. All cohort members were sampled while nominally healthy, although unrecorded immune exposures were likely present. The donor was CMV seropositive and was included in the group of around 300 seropositive cohort members. Each donor provided a peripheral blood sample, and peripheral blood mononuclear cells were used for TCR beta sequencing. The Qiagen DNeasy Blood Extraction Kit was used to extract genomic DNA from the blood cell samples. The library was produced with the immunoSEQ multiplex PCR assay. The multiplex PCR relied on a mix of 60 forward primers for TCR Vbeta segments and 13 reverse primers for TCR Jbeta segments. The CDR3 region of rearranged TCR beta genes was amplified from genomic DNA by a multiplex PCR assay. Amplified TCR beta libraries were sequenced as 87-base-pair reads on the Illumina HiSeq System. In the paper's pipeline: A later analysis counted approximately 84 million unique TCR beta chains across the 600 to 850 repertoires, and 9 million to 14 million of these chains were shared by at least two donors. To remove PCR and sequencing errors, raw reads were error-corrected and collapsed into unique sequences using a nearest-neighbor algorithm that merged closely related sequences. CDR3 sequences were aligned to IMGT reference sequences to assign V, D and J gene segments. Each retained sequence needed at least a six-nucleotide match to both a V gene segment and a J gene segment. A rearrangement counted as productive if the CDR3 had no stop codons and remained in frame with V and J, and every other rearrangement counted as non-productive. CDR3 was defined according to IMGT convention as the region running from the second conserved V-encoded cysteine to the conserved J-encoded phenylalanine. In an earlier analysis of 500 to 650 of the donors, sequences lacking an unambiguous match to a single V gene segment were excluded. An earlier analysis of several hundred of the donors called V segments functional above 56.7% productive rearrangements and segregating when the between-donor standard deviation exceeded 5%. A statistical classification framework was developed to diagnose cytomegalovirus status using the catalog of TCR beta chain sequences. In a later analysis, TCR nucleotide sequences were compared against IMGT/GENE-DB human TR gene sequences so that V and J genes could be assigned. The TCRdist pipeline was used in a later analysis to assign CDR3 sequences and most-parsimonious VDJ recombination scenarios. In a later analysis, each TCR beta chain was defined by its CDR3 amino acid sequence together with its V-gene family, and reads lacking a unique V-gene family were excluded. To address suspected cross-contamination and a sequencing artifact, a later analysis removed approximately 600 highly shared, low-generation-probability nucleotide sequences. In a later analysis, a clonal expansion index was calculated for each public chain from normalized within-repertoire ranks of inferred template counts. A later analysis computed generation probabilities with a VDJ recombination model fitted to out-of-frame rearrangements, and checked the results against IGoR. In a later analysis, TCR-TCR, TCR-HLA and TCR-CMV co-occurrence was scored with hypergeometric tests, and a repertoire-size bias correction was applied to TCR pairs. In a later analysis, false discovery rates were estimated by permuting HLA or CMV assignments 20 times. In a later analysis, co-occurring TCRs were grouped using DBSCAN, and TCRdist sequence similarity was added for clustering within HLA-allele-positive subsets. Repertoires with fewer than 30,000 or more than 120,000 public chains were left out of co-occurrence clustering, as were several repertoires with anomalous nucleotide sharing. In TCRdb, the immuneACCESS table is reduced to in-frame sequences with V and J assigned. These tables do not hold every clone; where another copy was compared, an unresolved V gene accounts for under half, and the others remain unexplained. V and J calls and clone size come straight from that table; D and trimming were deduced from the DNA. Here the sample has about 120,000 clones; approximately 76% occur a single time. The ten largest clones represent 16% of the sample.

The research as a whole found: A further reported finding was that TCR beta sequences accurately predicted the HLA-A and HLA-B alleles for most subjects in the first cohort. The earlier analysis of approximately 590 of the donors excluded approximately 15 rarely observed V segments, including chromosome 9 orphons, because counts were too low. Only TCR beta chains were sequenced in this cohort, and the absence of alpha or paired-chain data limited detectable features. The classifier was reported to diagnose cytomegalovirus status with high specificity and sensitivity in both the original and validation cohorts. Strong co-occurrence of HLA alleles, especially DR and DQ, made assigning TCR associations to individual alleles difficult. A group of highly shared sequence variants was considered likely to be a technical artifact of the sequencing pipeline. In a later analysis, several top co-occurrence clusters were reported to appear linked to parvovirus B19, influenza, CMV and Epstein-Barr virus. The authors suggested that the approach could potentially be generalized to other disease states and immunological phenotypes. In a later genetic analysis, a missense DCLRE1C variant was associated with V-gene and J-gene trimming of TCR beta chains, and the association was replicated in an independent cohort. In a later analysis, 16,951 TCR beta sequences were associated with specific HLA alleles at a false discovery rate of 0.05. In an earlier analysis of more than 450 of the donors, most TCR beta V segments were observed in productive rearrangements about 90% or about 30% of the time, broadly matching IMGT annotations. The only immune exposure information available for the cohort was CMV serostatus. In a later analysis, TCR association rates were found to vary across HLA loci, with the most associated TCRs seen for DRB1 alleles and the fewest for HLA-C alleles. Correlated functional status among segregating V segments might be attributable to linkage disequilibrium, but an unknown experimental factor could not be ruled out. HLA typing was unavailable for some donors at each locus, so association tests used only the typed subset. Because the 87-base-pair reads could not distinguish some IMGT-functional V segments, including TRBV6-2 and TRBV6-3, those segments were excluded. In a later analysis, most CMV-associated TCR beta chains were found to appear HLA-restricted, with HLA associations seemingly driven largely by CMV exposure. In the study, 150 to 200 TCR beta chains were listed as associated with cytomegalovirus. In vitro tests confirmed that a few of the cytomegalovirus-associated TCR beta chains recognize cytomegalovirus antigens. A later analysis found that HLA-associated TCR beta chains were more clonally expanded and had lower generation probabilities than equally common non-associated chains. In a later genetic analysis, fewer N-insertions in productive TCRs were reported among donors in an Asian-associated ancestry cluster than the approximately 710-donor mean. Presence/absence analyses assumed roughly uniform sequencing depth across donors, an assumption that may not hold. Most TCR sequences were observed very rarely across donors, whereas some public TCRs were present in many individuals.

A note on this clone: No cognate antigen has been identified for it. Qualities for individual bases were not recorded, and no much larger clone is one base off.

The chain is assembled from TRBV4-1 and TRBJ2-7; 9 nucleotides in the junction match TRBD1. This TCR derives from a man between 45 and 60 years old in good health and CMV-seropositive. The sequencing sample was made of PBMCs. DNA sequence: TGCGCCAGCAGCCTATGGACAGGGGACTACGAGCAGTACTTC. This gives the protein CASSLWTGDYEQYF.